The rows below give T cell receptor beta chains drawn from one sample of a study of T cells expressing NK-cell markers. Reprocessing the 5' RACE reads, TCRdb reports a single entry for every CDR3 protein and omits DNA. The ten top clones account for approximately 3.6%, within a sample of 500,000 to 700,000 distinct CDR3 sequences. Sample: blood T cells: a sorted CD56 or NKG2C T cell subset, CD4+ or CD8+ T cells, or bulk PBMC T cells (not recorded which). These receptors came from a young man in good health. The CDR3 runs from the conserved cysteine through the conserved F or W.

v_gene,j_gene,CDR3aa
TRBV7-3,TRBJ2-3,CASSPRTSGPTQYF
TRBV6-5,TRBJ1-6,CASKTAAQTNSPLHF
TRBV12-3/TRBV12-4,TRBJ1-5,CASRLTGGRQPQHF
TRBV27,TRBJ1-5,CASSFEGAGGQPQHF
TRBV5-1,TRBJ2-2,CASSFYLNTETGELFF
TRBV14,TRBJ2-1,CASSQDWNVGDEQFF
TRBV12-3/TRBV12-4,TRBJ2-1,CASSPSIAGVRNEQFF
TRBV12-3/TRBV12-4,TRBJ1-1,CASSLFTGERTFF
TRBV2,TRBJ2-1,CASTIGLAGNNEQFF
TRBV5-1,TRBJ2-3,CASRLSTDTQYF
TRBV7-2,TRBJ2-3,CASSLAAGGTDTQYF
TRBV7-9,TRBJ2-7,CASSPKRDLSYEQYF
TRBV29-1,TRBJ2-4,CSVRSLGKNIQYF
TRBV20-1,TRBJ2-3,CSATEREAADTQYF
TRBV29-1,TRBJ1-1,CSVQGESQRAFF
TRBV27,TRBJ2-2,CASSLYGTGVTGELFF